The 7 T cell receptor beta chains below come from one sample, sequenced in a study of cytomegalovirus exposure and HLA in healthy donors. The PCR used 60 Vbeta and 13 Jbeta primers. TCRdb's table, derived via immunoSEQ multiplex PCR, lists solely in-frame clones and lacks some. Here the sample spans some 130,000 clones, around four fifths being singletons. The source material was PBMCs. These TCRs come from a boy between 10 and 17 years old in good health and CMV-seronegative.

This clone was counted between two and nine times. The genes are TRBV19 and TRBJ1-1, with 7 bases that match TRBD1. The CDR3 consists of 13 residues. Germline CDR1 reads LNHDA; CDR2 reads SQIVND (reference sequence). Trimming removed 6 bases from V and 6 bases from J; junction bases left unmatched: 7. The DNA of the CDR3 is TGTGCCAGTAGCATACAGGGGTCTGCTGAAGCTTTCTTT. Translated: CASSIQGSAEAFF.

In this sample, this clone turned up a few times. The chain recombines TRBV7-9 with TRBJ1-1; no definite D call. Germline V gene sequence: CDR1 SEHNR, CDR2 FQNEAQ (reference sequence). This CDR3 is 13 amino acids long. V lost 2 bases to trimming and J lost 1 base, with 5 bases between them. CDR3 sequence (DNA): TGTGCCAGCAGCTTATCAGGGAACACTGAAGCTTTCTTT. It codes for CASSLSGNTEAFF. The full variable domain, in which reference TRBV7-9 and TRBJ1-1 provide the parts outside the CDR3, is DTGVSQNPRHKITKRGQNVTFRCDPISEHNRLYWYRQTLGQGPEFLTYFQNEAQLEKSRLLSDRFSAERPKGSFSTLEIQRTEQGDSAMYLCASSLSGNTEAFFGQGTRLTVV.

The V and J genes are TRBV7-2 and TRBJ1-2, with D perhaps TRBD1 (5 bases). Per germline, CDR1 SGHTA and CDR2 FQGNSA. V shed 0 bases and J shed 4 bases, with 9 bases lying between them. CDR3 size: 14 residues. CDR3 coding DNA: TGTGCCAGCAGCTTAGCCTTCGACAGCTATGGCTACACCTTC. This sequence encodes CASSLAFDSYGYTF.

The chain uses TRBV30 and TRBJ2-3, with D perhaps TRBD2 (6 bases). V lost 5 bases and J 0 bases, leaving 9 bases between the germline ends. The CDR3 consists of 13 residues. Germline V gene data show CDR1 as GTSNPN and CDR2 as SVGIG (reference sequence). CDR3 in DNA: TGTGCCTGGGGTAGCGGAAGCACAGATACGCAGTATTTT. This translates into CAWGSGSTDTQYF.

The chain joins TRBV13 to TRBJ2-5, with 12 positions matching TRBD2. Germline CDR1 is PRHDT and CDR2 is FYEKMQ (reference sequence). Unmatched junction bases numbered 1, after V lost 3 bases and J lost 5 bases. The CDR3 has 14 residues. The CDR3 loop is CASSFGTSGETQYF. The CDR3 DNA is TGTGCCAGCAGCTTCGGGACTAGCGGGGAGACCCAGTACTTC.

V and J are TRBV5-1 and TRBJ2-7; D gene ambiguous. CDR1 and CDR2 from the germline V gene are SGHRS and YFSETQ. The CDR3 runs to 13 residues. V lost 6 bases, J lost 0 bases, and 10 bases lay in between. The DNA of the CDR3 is TGCGCCAGCACCCTCGACACCTCCTACGAGCAGTACTTC. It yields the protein CASTLDTSYEQYF.

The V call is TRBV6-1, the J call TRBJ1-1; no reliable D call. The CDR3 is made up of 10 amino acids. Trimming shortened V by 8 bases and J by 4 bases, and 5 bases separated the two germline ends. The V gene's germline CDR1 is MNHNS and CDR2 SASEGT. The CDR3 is CASRVTEAFF. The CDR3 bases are TGTGCCAGCCGCGTCACTGAAGCTTTCTTT.